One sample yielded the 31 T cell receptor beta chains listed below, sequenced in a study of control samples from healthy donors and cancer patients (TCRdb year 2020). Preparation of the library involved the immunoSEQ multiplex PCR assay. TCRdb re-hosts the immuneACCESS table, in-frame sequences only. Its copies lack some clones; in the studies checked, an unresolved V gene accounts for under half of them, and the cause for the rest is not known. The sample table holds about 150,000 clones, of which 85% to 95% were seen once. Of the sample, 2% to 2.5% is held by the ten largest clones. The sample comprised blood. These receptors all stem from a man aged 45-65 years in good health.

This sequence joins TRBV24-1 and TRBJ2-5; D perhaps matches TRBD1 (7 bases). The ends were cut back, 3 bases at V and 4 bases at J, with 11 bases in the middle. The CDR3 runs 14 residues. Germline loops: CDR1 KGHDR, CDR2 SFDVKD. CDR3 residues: CATSDRQGGETQYF. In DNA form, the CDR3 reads TGTGCCACCAGTGATCGACAGGGAGGAGAGACCCAGTACTTC.

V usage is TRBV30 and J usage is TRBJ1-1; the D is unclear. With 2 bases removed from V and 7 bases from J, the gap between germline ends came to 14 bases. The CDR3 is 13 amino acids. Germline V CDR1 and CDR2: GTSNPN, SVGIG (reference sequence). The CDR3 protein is CAWSRELGIEAFF. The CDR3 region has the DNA TGTGCCTGGAGTAGAGAACTGGGGATTGAAGCTTTCTTT. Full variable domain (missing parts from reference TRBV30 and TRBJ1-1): SQTIHQWPATLVQPVGSPLSLECTVEGTSNPNLYWYRQAAGRGLQLLFYSVGIGQISSEVPQNLSASRPQDRQFILSSKKLLLSDSGFYLCAWSRELGIEAFFGQGTRLTVV.

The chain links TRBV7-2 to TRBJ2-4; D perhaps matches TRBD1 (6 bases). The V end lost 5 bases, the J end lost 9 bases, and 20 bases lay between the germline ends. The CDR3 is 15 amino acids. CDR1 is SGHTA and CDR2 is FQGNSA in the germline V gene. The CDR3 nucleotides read TGTGCCAGCAGCCCATCCTTTGGGGGCATCGGCATTCAGTACTTC. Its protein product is CASSPSFGGIGIQYF.

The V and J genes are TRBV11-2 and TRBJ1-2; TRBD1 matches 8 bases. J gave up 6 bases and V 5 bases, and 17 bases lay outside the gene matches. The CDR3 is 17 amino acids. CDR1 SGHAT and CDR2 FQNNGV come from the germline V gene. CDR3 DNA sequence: TGTGCCAGCAGCCCCCTGGGACAGGCATTAACGACTAATGGCTACACCTTC. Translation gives CASSPLGQALTTNGYTF. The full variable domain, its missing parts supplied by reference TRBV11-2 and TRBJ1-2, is EAGVAQSPRYKIIEKRQSVAFWCNPISGHATLYWYQQILGQGPKLLIQFQNNGVVDDSQLPKDRFSAERLKGVDSTLKIQPAKLEDSAVYLCASSPLGQALTTNGYTFGSGTRLTVV.

CDR3 region: CAWSTGIVYGYTF. The CDR3 nucleotides read TGTGCCTGGAGTACAGGGATTGTGTATGGCTACACCTTC. The V and J genes are TRBV30 and TRBJ1-2, with D possibly TRBD1 on 6 matching bases. This CDR3 has 13 residues. The V end lost 2 bases, the J end lost 5 bases, and 12 bases lay between the germline ends. In germline, CDR1 is GTSNPN, CDR2 SVGIG (reference sequence).

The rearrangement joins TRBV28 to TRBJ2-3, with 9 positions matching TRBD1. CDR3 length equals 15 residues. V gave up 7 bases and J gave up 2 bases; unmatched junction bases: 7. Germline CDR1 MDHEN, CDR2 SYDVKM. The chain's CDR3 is CASIARDRDTDTQYF. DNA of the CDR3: TGTGCCAGCATCGCCCGGGACAGGGACACAGATACGCAGTATTTT.

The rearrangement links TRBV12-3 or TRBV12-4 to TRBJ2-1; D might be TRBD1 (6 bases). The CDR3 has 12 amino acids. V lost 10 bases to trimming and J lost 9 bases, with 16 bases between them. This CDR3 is CAIGQLLGEQFF. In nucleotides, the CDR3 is TGTGCCATCGGACAGCTCCTGGGTGAGCAGTTCTTC.

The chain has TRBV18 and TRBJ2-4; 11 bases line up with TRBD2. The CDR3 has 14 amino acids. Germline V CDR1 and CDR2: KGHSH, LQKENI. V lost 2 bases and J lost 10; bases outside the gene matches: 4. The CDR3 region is CASSPDSGRGIQYF. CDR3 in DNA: TGTGCCAGCTCACCAGATAGCGGGAGGGGGATTCAGTACTTC.

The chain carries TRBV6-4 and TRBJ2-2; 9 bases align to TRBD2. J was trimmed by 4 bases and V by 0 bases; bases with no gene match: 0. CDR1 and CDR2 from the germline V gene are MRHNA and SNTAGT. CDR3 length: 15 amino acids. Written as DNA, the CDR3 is TGTGCCAGCAGTGACTCTAGCGGGAGCACCGGGGAGCTGTTTTTT. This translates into CASSDSSGSTGELFF.

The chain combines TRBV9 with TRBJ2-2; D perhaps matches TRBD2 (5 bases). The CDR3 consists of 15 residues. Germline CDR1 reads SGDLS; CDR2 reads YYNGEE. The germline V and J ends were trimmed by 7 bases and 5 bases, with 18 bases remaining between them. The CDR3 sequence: CASAPAGKGTGELFF. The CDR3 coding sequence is TGTGCCAGCGCCCCGGCCGGGAAGGGAACCGGGGAGCTGTTTTTT.

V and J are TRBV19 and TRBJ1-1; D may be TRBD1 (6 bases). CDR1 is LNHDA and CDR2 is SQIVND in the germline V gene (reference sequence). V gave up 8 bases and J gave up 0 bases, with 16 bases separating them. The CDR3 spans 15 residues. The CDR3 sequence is CASQQGPGMNTEAFF. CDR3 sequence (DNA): TGTGCCAGTCAACAGGGACCTGGGATGAACACTGAAGCTTTCTTT.

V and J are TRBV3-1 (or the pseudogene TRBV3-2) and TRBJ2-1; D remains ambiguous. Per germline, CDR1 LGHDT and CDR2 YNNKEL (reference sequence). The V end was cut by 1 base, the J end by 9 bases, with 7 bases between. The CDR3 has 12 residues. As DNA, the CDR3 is TGTGCCAGCAGCCAAGTGGTGACTGAGCAGTTCTTC. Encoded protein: CASSQVVTEQFF.

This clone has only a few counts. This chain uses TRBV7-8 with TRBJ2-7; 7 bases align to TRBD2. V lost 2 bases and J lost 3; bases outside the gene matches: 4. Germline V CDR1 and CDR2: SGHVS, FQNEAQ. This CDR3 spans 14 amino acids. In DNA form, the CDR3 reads TGTGCCAGCAGCTTATTGGCGGGAGACTACGAGCAGTACTTC. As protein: CASSLLAGDYEQYF.

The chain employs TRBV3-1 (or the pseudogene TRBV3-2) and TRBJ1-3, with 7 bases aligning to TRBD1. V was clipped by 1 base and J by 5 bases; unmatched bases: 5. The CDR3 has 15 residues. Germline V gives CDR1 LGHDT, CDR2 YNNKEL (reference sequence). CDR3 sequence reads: CASSQARGGRNTIYF. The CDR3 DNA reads TGTGCCAGCAGCCAAGCCAGGGGGGGAAGAAACACCATATATTTT.

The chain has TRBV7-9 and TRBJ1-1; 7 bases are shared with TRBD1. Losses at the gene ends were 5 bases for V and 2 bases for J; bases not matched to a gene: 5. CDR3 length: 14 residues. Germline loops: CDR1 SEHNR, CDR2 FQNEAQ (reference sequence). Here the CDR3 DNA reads TGTGCCAGCAGCCCCGGGACAGCTAACACTGAAGCTTTCTTT. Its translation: CASSPGTANTEAFF.

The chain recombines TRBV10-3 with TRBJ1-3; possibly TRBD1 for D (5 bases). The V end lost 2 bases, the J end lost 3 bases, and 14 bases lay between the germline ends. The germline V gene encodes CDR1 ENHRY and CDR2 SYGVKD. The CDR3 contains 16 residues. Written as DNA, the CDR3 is TGTGCCATCAGTGAGACTGACCGGGACTTTGGAAACACCATATATTTT. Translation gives CAISETDRDFGNTIYF.

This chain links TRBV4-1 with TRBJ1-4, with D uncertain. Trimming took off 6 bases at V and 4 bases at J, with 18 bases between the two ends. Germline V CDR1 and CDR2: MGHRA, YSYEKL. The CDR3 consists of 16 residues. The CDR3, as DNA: TGCGCCAGCAGTCCAAATCAGGCCTCAGTTAATGAAAAACTGTTTTTT. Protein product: CASSPNQASVNEKLFF.

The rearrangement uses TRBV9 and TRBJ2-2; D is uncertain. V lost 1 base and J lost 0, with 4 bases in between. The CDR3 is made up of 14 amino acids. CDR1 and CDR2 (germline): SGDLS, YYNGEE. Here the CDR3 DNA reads TGTGCCAGCAGCGTAAGGCCGAACACCGGGGAGCTGTTTTTT. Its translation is CASSVRPNTGELFF. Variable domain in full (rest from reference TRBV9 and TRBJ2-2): DSGVTQTPKHLITATGQRVTLRCSPRSGDLSVYWYQQSLDQGLQFLIQYYNGEERAKGNILERFSAQQFPDLHSELNLSSLELGDSALYFCASSVRPNTGELFFGEGSRLTVL.

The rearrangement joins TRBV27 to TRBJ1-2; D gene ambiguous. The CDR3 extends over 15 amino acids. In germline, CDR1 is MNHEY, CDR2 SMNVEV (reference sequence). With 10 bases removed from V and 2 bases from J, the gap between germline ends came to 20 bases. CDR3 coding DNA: TGTGCCACCTCTACTAACCCACGATTCAACTATGGCTACACCTTC. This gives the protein CATSTNPRFNYGYTF.

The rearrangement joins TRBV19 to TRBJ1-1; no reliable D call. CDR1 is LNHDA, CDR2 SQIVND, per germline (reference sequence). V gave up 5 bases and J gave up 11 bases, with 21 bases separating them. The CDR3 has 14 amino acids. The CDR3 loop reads CASSAQDRGTRAFF. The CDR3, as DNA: TGTGCCAGTAGTGCCCAAGATCGGGGAACTAGGGCTTTCTTT. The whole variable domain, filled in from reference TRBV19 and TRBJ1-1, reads DGGITQSPKYLFRKEGQNVTLSCEQNLNHDAMYWYRQDPGQGLRLIYYSQIVNDFQKGDIAEGYSVSREKKESFPLTVTSAQKNPTAFYLCASSAQDRGTRAFFGQGTRLTVV.

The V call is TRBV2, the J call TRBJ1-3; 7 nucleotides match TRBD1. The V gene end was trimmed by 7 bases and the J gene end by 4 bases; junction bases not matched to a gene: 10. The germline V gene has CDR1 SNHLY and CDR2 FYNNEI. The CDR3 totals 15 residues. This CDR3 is CASTNPEGAGNTIYF. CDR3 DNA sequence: TGTGCCAGCACCAACCCAGAGGGGGCCGGAAACACCATATATTTT.

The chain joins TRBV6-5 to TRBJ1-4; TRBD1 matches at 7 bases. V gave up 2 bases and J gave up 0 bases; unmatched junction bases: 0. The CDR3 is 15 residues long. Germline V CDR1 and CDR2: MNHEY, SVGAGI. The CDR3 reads CASSYGQATNEKLFF. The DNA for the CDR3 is TGTGCCAGCAGTTACGGACAGGCAACTAATGAAAAACTGTTTTTT.

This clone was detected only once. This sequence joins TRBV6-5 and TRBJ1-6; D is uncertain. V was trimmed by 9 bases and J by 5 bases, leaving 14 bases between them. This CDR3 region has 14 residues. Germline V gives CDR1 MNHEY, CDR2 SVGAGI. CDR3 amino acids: CASNTGPNNSPLHF. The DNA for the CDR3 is TGTGCCAGTAACACCGGGCCCAATAATTCACCCCTCCACTTT.

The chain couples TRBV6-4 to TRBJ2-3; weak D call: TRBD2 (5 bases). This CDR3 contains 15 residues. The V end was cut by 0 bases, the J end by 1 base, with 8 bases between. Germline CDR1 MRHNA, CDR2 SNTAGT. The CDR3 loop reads CASSDSVGGTDTQYF. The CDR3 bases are TGTGCCAGCAGTGACTCGGTCGGGGGCACAGATACGCAGTATTTT.

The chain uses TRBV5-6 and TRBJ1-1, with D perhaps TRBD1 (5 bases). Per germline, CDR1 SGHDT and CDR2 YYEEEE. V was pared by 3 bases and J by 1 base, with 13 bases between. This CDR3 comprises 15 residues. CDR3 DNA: TGTGCCAGCAGCTCGTGGGACGCAGCGAACACTGAAGCTTTCTTT. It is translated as CASSSWDAANTEAFF.

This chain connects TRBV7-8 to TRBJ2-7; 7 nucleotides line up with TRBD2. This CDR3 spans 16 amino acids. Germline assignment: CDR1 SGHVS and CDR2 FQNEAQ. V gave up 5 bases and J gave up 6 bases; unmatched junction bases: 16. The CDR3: CASSLLGLRPGGEQYF. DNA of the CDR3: TGTGCCAGCAGCCTCCTGGGACTACGGCCGGGGGGCGAGCAGTACTTC.

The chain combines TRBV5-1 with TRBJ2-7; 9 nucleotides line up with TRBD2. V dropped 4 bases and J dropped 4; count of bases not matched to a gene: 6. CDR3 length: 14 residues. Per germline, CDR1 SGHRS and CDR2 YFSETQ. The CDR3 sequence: CASSPGLAAYEQYF. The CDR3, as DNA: TGCGCCAGCAGCCCGGGACTAGCAGCTTACGAGCAGTACTTC.

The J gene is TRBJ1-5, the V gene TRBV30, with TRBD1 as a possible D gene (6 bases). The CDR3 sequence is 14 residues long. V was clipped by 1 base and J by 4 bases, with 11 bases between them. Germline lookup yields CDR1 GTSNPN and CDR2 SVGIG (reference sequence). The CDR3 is CAWSEGDRNQPQHF. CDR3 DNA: TGTGCCTGGAGTGAGGGGGATAGAAATCAGCCCCAGCATTTT.

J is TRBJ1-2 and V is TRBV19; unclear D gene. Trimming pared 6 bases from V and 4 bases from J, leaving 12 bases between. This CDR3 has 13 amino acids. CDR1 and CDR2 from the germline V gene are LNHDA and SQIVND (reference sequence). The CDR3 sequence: CASRVPGGYGYTF. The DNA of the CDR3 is TGTGCCAGTAGGGTCCCGGGAGGCTATGGCTACACCTTC.

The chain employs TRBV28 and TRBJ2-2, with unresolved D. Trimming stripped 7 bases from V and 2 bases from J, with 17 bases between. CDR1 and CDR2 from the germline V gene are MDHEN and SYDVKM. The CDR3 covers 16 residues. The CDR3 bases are TGTGCCAGCAATGCCCCGGGCTCTGGAAACACCGGGGAGCTGTTTTTT. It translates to CASNAPGSGNTGELFF.

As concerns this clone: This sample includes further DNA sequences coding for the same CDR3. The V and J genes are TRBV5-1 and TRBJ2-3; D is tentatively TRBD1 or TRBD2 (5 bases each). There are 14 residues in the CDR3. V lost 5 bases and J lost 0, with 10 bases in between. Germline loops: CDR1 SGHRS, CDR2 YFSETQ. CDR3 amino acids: CASSRDGSTDTQYF. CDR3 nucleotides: TGCGCCAGCAGTCGGGACGGCAGCACAGATACGCAGTATTTT.